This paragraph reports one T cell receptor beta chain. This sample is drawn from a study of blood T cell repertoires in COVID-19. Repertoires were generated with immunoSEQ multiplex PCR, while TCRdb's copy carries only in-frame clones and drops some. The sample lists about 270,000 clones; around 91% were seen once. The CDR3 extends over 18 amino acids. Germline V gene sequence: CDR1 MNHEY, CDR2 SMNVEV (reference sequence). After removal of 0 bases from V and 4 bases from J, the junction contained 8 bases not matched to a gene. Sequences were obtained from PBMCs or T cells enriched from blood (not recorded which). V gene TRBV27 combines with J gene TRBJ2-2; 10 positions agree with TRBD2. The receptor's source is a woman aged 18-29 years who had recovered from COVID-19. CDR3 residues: CASSLSTLAGVSTGELFF. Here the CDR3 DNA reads TGTGCCAGCAGTTTATCCACCCTAGCGGGGGTCAGCACCGGGGAGCTGTTTTTT.